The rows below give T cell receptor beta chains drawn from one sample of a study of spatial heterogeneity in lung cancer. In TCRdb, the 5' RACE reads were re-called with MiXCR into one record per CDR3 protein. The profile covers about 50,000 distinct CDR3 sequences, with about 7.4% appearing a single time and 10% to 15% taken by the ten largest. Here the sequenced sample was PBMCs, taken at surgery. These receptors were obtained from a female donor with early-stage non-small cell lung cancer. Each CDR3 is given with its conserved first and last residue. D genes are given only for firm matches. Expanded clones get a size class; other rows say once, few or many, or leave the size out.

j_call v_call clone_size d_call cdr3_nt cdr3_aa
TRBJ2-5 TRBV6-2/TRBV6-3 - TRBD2 TGTGCCAGCAACCTGGGACTAGCGGGACCAGAGACCCAGTACTTC CASNLGLAGPETQYF
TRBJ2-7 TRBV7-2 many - TGTGCCAGCAGCTTAGGCACCGGCGCGGAGAACGAGCAGTACTTC CASSLGTGAENEQYF
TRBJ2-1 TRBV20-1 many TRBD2 TGCAGTGCGCATAAGACTAGCGGGGGAATATACAATGAGCAGTTCTTC CSAHKTSGGIYNEQFF
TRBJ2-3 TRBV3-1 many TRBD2 TGTGCCAGCAGCCCTAGCGGGGTCCCAGATACGCAGTATTTT CASSPSGVPDTQYF
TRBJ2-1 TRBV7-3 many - TGTGCCAGCAGGCCGACAGGGAGGAATGAGCAGTTCTTC CASRPTGRNEQFF
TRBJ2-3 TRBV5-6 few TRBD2 TGTGCCAGCACCCCCGGCCAGCGGGGGACGCAGTATTTT CASTPGQRGTQYF
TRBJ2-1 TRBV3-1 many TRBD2 TGTGCCAGCAGCCAAGCGGGGGGGCCGGTCTTC CASSQAGGPVF
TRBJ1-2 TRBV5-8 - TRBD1 TGTGCCAGCAGCTTGGAAGGACAGGCCTATGGCTACACCTTC CASSLEGQAYGYTF
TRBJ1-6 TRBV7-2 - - TGTGCCAGCAGCTTAGAAGGACGGAACAATTCACCCCTCCACTTT CASSLEGRNNSPLHF
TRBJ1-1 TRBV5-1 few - TGCGCCAGCAGCTCAACCCGGGGGGTCACTGAAGCTTTCTTT CASSSTRGVTEAFF
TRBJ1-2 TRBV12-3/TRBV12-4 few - TGTGCCAGCAGTTTTGACAGTCCAAACTATGGCTACACCTTC CASSFDSPNYGYTF
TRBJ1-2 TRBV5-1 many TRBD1 TGCGCCAGCAGCATCAGGGGGGACGACTATGGCTACACCTTC CASSIRGDDYGYTF
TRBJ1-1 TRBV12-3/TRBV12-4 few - TGTGCCAGCAGTGGCAGGCTAGTGAACACTGAAGCTTTCTTT CASSGRLVNTEAFF
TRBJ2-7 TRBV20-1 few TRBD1 TGCAGTGCTAGAGAGACAGGGGGGCTGCACGAGCAGTACTTC CSARETGGLHEQYF
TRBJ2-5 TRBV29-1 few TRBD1 TGCAGCATCTTGACAGGGGGCAGGTTAGCCCAGTACTTC CSILTGGRLAQYF
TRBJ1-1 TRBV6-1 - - TGTGCCAGCAGTCCCCAGGGTGTGAACACTGAAGCTTTCTTT CASSPQGVNTEAFF
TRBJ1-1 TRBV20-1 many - TGCAGTGCTAGAGGGGCGAACACTGAAGCTTTCTTT CSARGANTEAFF
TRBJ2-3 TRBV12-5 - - TGTGCTAGTGGTTTGTACGGTACGCAGTATTTT CASGLYGTQYF
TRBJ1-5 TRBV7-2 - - TGTGCCAGCAGCTTAGGGCACCGCAATCAGCCCCAGCATTTT CASSLGHRNQPQHF
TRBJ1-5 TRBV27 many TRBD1 TGTGCCAGCAGTTCAAACGTAGGGACAGGGCTCAATCAGCCCCAGCATTTT CASSSNVGTGLNQPQHF
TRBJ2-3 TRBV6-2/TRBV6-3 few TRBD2 TGTGCCAGCACCCAGGAAGAGGGGACGCCGGGACTACTCACAGATACGCAGTATTTT CASTQEEGTPGLLTDTQYF
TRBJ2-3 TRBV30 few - TGTGCCTGGAGTCCCTCGGGGGCAGATACGCAGTATTTT CAWSPSGADTQYF
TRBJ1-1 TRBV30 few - TGTGCCCTCAGGCGGGGAAGGGGTACTGAAGCTTTCTTT CALRRGRGTEAFF
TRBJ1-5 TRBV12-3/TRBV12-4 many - TGTGCCAGCAGTTTAGCAGACCAGCCCCAGCATTTT CASSLADQPQHF
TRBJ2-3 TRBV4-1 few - TGCGCCAGCAGTCCCACCACGCGGACAGTAAGTAGGTCCGATACGCAGTATTTT CASSPTTRTVSRSDTQYF
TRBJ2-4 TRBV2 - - TGTGCCAGCAGTTCAGGGAGGGGGCGGTGGAACATTCAGTACTTC CASSSGRGRWNIQYF
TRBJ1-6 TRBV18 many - TGTGCCAGCTCACCACCCAATTCACCCCTCCACTTT CASSPPNSPLHF
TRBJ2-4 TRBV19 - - TGTGCCAGCGCGACCTTCCGGGGAAACATTCAGTACTTC CASATFRGNIQYF
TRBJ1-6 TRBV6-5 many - TGTGCCAGCAGTGAACAGGGCTATAATTCACCCCTCCACTTT CASSEQGYNSPLHF
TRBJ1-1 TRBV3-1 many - TGTGCCAGCAGCCCCCTTCGGGGGGCGGGCACTGAAGCTTTCTTT CASSPLRGAGTEAFF
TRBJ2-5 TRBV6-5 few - TGTGCCAGCAGTTACACGACCGGGCCGATGATTCAAGAGACCCAGTACTTC CASSYTTGPMIQETQYF
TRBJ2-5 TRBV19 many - TGTGCCAGTAGTACCTCGGAGGGGGCAGAGACCCAGTACTTC CASSTSEGAETQYF
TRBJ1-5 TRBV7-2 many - TGTGCCAGCAGCTTCCAGGGTTACGATCAGCCCCAGCATTTT CASSFQGYDQPQHF
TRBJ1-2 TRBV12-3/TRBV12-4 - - TGTGCCAGCAGTTTAGAGCAAAACTATGGCTACACCTTC CASSLEQNYGYTF
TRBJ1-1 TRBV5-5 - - TGTGCCAGCAGCGCTGACGGGTACACTGAAGCTTTCTTT CASSADGYTEAFF
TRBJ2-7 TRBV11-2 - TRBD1 TGTGCCAGCAGCTTGCGAAGGGACAGGTTATCCGAGCAGTACTTC CASSLRRDRLSEQYF
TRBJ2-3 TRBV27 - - TGTGCCAGCAGTTTATCAAGCACAGATACGCAGTATTTT CASSLSSTDTQYF
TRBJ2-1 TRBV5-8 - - TGTGCCAGCAGCCGGGTTCATAATGAGCAGTTCTTC CASSRVHNEQFF
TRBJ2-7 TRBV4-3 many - TGCGCCAGCAGATGGGCCCTCGGGCCCTACGAGCAGTACTTC CASRWALGPYEQYF
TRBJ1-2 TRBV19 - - TGTGCCTCCGGGAGTGGAGCTAACTATGGCTACACCTTC CASGSGANYGYTF
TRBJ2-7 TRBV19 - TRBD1 TGTGCCAGTAGCACGACAGGGTTCTCCTACGAGCAGTACTTC CASSTTGFSYEQYF
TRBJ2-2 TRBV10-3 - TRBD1 TGTGCCATCAGTGAAAAACAGGGGTTCACCTCCGGGGAGCTGTTTTTT CAISEKQGFTSGELFF
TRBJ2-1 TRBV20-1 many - TGCAGTGCTAGACCCCGCGGGCCTAACAATGAGCAGTTCTTC CSARPRGPNNEQFF
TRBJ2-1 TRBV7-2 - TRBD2 TGTGCCAGCAGCTTTAGCGGGACCTACAATGAGCAGTTCTTC CASSFSGTYNEQFF
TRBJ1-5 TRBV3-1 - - TGTGCCAGCAGCCAAGATGGGGGGCAGCCCCAGCATTTT CASSQDGGQPQHF
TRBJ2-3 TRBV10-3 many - TGTGCCATCAGTGATCGGGGAACAGATACGCAGTATTTT CAISDRGTDTQYF
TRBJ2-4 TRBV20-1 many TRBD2 TGCAGTGCTAGAGATCCCGCGGGGGTCAAAAACATTCAGTACTTC CSARDPAGVKNIQYF